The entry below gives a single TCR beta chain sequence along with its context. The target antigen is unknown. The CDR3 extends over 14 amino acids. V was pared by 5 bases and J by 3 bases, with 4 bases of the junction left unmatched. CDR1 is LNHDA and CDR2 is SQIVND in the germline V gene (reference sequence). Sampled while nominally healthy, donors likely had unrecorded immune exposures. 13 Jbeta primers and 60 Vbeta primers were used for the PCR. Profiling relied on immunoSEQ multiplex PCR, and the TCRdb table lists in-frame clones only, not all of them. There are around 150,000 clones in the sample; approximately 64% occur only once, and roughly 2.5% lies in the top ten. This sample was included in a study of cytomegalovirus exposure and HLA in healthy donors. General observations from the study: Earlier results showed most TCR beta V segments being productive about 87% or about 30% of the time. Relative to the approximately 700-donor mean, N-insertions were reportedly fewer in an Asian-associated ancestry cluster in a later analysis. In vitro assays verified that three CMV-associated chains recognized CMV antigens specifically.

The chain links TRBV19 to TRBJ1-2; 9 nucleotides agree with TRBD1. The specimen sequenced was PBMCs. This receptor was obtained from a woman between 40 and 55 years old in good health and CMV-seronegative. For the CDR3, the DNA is TGTGCCAGTAGTGTTGACAGGGGGTACTATGGCTACACCTTC. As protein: CASSVDRGYYGYTF.